A selection of T cell receptor beta chains follows, all from one sample in a study of blood T cell repertoires in COVID-19. Sequencing was performed with immunoSEQ multiplex PCR; in TCRdb, only in-frame clones are kept and a portion is missing. The repertoire consists of some 280,000 clones, with roughly 90% occurring once and the leading ten covering about 3%. The sequencing input was peripheral blood. These receptors were obtained from a woman under 40 with active or convalescent COVID-19. CDR3s include the opening cysteine and the closing phenylalanine or tryptophan.

>TRBV15|TRBJ2-7
CAAGQGAFYEQYF
>TRBV21-1|TRBJ2-5
CASRGQGKPKETQYF
>TRBV30|TRBJ1-1
CAWRRTGGTEAFF
>TRBV6-1|TRBJ1-5
CASSEVLDQPQHF
>TRBV7-2|TRBJ2-7
CASSFRHSSYEQYF
>TRBV28|TRBJ1-2
CASSSERGGKDGYTF
>TRBV4-2|TRBJ1-2
CASSQETGSANYGYTF
>TRBV28|TRBJ1-2
CASSSYAGGTNYGYTF
>TRBV19|TRBJ2-2
CASIPHPGLAGGANTGELFF
>TRBV7-3|TRBJ2-1
CASSVQGPGYNEQFF
>TRBV3-1/TRBV3-2|TRBJ2-4
CASSQESFAGAKNIQYF
>TRBV2|TRBJ1-1
CATGGGQLNTEAFF
>TRBV6-4|TRBJ2-1
CASSPTSGGYNEQFF
>TRBV27|TRBJ2-7
CASSLSKPGGTYEQYF
>TRBV27|TRBJ1-2
CASSGRVDNNYGYTF
>TRBV6-2/TRBV6-3|TRBJ1-2
CASSPHRDRLYGYTF
>TRBV28|TRBJ1-3
CASSFSGERNTIYF
>TRBV6-1|TRBJ1-2
CAVGALPNYGYTF
>TRBV28|TRBJ1-2
CASSFSGPGSYGYTF
>TRBV3-1/TRBV3-2|TRBJ1-6
CASSRNRGVSPLHF
>TRBV6-5|TRBJ2-3
CATLDRHTDTQYF
>TRBV6-1|TRBJ1-1
CASSTPPGSEAFF